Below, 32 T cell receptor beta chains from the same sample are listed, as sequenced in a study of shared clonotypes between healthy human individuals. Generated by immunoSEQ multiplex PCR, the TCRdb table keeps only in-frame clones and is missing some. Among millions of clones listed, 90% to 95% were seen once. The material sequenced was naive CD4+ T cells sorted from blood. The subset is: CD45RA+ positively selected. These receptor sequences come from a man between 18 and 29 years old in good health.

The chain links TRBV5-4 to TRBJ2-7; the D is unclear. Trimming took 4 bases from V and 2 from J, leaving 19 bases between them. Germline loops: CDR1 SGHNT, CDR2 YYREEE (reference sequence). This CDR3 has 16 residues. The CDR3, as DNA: TGTGCCAGCAGCCCCTCGGTTGGCATCCAAACCTACGAGCAGTACTTC. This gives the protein CASSPSVGIQTYEQYF.

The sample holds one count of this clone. The CDR3 sequence: CSASEVQQFF. DNA for the CDR3: TGCAGTGCCTCAGAGGTACAGCAGTTCTTC. The J gene is TRBJ2-1, the V gene TRBV20-1, with D uncertain. This CDR3 is 10 amino acids long. Trimming cost V 6 bases and J 11 bases, with 11 bases left between them. Looked up from germline, CDR1 is DFQATT and CDR2 is SNEGSKA (reference sequence).

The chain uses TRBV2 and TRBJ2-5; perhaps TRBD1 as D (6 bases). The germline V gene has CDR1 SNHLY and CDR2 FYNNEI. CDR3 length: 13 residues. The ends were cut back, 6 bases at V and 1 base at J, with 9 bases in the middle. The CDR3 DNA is TGTGCCAGCAGGACAGGCCCCCAAGAGACCCAGTACTTC. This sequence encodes CASRTGPQETQYF.

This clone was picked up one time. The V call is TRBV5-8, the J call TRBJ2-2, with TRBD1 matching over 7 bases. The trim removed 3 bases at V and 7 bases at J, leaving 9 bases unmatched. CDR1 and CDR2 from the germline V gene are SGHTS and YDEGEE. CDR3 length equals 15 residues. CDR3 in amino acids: CASSSRQGRGGELFF. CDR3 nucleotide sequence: TGTGCCAGCAGCTCCAGACAGGGCAGGGGCGGGGAGCTGTTTTTT.

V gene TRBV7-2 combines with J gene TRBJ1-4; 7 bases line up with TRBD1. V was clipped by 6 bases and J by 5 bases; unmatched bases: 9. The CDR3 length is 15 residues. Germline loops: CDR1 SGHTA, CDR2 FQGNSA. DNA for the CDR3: TGTGCCAGCAGTCCACAGGGGAGGGGGAATGAAAAACTGTTTTTT. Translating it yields CASSPQGRGNEKLFF.

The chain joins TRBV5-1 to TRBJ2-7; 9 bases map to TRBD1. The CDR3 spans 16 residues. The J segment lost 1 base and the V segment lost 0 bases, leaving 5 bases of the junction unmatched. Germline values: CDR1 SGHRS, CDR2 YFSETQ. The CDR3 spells CASSLGPDRGSYEQYF. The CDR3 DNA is TGCGCCAGCAGCTTGGGCCCGGACAGGGGTTCCTACGAGCAGTACTTC.

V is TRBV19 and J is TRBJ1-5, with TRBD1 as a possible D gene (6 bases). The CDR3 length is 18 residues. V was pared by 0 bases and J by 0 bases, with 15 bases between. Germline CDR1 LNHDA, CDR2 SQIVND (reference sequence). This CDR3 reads CASSIEGRKGDSNQPQHF. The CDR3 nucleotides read TGTGCCAGTAGTATAGAGGGGAGGAAGGGGGATAGCAATCAGCCCCAGCATTTT. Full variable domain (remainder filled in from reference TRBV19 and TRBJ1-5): DGGITQSPKYLFRKEGQNVTLSCEQNLNHDAMYWYRQDPGQGLRLIYYSQIVNDFQKGDIAEGYSVSREKKESFPLTVTSAQKNPTAFYLCASSIEGRKGDSNQPQHFGDGTRLSIL.

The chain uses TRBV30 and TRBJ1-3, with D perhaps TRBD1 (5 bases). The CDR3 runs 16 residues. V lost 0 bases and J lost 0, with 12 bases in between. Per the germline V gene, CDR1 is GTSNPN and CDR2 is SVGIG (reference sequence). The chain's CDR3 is CAWSVGDRSSGNTIYF. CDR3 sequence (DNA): TGTGCCTGGAGTGTAGGGGACCGGTCCTCTGGAAACACCATATATTTT.

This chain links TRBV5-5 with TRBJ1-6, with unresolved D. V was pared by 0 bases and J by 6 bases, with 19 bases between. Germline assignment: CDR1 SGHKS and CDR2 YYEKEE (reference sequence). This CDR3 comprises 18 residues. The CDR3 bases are TGTGCCAGCAGCTTGGTGCTTCAGGCGGCTTGGAGTAATTCACCCCTCCACTTT. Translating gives CASSLVLQAAWSNSPLHF.

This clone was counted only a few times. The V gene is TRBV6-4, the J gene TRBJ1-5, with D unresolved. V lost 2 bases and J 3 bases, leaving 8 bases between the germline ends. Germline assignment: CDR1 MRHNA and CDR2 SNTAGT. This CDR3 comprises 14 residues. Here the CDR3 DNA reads TGTGCCAGCAGTGACCGAGGAGACAATCAGCCCCAGCATTTT. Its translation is CASSDRGDNQPQHF.

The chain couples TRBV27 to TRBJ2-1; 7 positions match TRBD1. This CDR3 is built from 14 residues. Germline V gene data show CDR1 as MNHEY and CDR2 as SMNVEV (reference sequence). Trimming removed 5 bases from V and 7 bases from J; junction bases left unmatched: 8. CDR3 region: CASSPRQGDNEQFF. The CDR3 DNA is TGTGCCAGCAGTCCCCGGCAGGGGGATAATGAGCAGTTCTTC.

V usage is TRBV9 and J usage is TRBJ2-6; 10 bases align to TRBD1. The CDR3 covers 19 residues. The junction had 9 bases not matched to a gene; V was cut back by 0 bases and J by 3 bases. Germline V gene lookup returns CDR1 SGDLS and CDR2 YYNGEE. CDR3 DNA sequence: TGTGCCAGCAGCGTAGTTTGGGACAGGGGTCCATTTGGGGCCAACGTCCTGACTTTC. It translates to CASSVVWDRGPFGANVLTF. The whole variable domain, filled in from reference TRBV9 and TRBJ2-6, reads DSGVTQTPKHLITATGQRVTLRCSPRSGDLSVYWYQQSLDQGLQFLIQYYNGEERAKGNILERFSAQQFPDLHSELNLSSLELGDSALYFCASSVVWDRGPFGANVLTFGAGSRLTVL.

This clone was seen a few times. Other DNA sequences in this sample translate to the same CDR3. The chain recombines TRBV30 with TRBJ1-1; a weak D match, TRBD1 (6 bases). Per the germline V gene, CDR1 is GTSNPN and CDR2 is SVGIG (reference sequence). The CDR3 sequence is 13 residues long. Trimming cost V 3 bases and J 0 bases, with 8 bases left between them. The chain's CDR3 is CAWSGTLNTEAFF. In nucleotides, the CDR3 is TGTGCCTGGAGCGGGACATTGAACACTGAAGCTTTCTTT.

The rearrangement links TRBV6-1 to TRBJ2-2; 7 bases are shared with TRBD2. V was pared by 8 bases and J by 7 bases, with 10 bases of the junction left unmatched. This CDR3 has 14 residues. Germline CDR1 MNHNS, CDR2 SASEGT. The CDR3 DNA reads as TGTGCCAGCCGGGAGGAGGATTGGGGCGGGGAGCTGTTTTTT. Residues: CASREEDWGGELFF.

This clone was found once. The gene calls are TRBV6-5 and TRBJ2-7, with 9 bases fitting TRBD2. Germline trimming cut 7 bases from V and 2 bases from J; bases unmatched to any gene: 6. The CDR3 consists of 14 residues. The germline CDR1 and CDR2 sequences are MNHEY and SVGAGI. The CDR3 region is CASIAGGRPYEQYF. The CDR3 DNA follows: TGTGCCAGCATTGCGGGAGGGAGGCCCTACGAGCAGTACTTC.

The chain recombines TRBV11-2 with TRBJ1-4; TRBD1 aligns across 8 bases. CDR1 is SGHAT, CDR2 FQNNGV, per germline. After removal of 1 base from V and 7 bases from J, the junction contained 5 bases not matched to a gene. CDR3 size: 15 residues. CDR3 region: CASSLGQGKGEKLFF. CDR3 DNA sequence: TGTGCCAGCAGCTTAGGACAGGGGAAAGGTGAAAAACTGTTTTTT. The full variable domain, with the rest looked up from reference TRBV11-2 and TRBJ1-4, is EAGVAQSPRYKIIEKRQSVAFWCNPISGHATLYWYQQILGQGPKLLIQFQNNGVVDDSQLPKDRFSAERLKGVDSTLKIQPAKLEDSAVYLCASSLGQGKGEKLFFGSGTQLSVL.

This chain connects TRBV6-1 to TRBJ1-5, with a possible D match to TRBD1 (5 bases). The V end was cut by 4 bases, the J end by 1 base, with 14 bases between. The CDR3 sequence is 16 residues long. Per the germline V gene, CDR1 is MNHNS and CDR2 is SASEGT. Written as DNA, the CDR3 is TGTGCCAGCAGTGCTGGCAGGGTGGTAAGCAATCAGCCCCAGCATTTT. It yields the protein CASSAGRVVSNQPQHF.

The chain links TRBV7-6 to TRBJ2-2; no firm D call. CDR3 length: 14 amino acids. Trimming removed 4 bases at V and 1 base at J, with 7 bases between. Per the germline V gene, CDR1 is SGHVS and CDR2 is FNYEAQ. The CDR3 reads CASSSIQNTGELFF. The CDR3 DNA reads TGTGCCAGCAGCTCAATACAGAACACCGGGGAGCTGTTTTTT.

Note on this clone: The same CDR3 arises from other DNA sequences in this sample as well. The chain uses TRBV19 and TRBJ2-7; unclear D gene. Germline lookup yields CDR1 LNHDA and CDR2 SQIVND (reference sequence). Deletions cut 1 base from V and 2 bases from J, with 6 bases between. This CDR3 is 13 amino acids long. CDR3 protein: CASSIGSPYEQYF. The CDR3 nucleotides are TGTGCCAGTAGTATAGGGTCCCCCTACGAGCAGTACTTC.

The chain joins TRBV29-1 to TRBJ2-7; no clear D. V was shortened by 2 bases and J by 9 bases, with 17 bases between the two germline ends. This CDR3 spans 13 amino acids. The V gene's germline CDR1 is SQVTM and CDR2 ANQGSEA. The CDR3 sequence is CSVEKPETVGQYF. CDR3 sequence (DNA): TGCAGCGTTGAAAAGCCGGAGACTGTAGGGCAGTACTTC.

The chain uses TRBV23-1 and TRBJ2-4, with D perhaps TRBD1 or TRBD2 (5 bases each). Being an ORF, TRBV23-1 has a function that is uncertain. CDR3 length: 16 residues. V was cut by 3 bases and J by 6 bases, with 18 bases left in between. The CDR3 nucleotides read TGCGCCAGCAGTCAGACGACACCAAAGAGGGGAAACATTCAGTACTTC. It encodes CASSQTTPKRGNIQYF.

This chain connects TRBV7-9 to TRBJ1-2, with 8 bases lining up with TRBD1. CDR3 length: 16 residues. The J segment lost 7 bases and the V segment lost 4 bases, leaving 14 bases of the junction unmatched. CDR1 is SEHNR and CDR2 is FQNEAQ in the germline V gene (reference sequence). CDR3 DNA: TGTGCCAGCAGCTCCTCGGACAGGGAGAAGGCGAGTGGCTACACCTTC. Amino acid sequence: CASSSSDREKASGYTF. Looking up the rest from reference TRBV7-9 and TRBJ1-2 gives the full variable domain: DTGVSQNPRHKITKRGQNVTFRCDPISEHNRLYWYRQTLGQGPEFLTYFQNEAQLEKSRLLSDRFSAERPKGSFSTLEIQRTEQGDSAMYLCASSSSDREKASGYTFGSGTRLTVV.

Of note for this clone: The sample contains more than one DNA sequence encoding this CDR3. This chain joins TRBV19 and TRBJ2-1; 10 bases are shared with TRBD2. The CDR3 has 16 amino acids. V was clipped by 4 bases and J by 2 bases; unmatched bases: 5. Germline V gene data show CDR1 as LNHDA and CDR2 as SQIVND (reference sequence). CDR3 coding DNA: TGTGCCAGTAGTACCCGGACTAGCGGAACCTACAATGAGCAGTTCTTC. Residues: CASSTRTSGTYNEQFF.

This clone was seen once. The CDR3 sequence: CASSNQGAPEAFF. CDR3 coding DNA: TGTGCCAGCAGTAATCAAGGGGCCCCTGAAGCTTTCTTT. The rearrangement joins TRBV6-6 to TRBJ1-1; a weak D match, TRBD1 (5 bases). V gave up 5 bases and J gave up 6 bases, with 13 bases separating them. The CDR3 loop spans 13 amino acids. CDR1 is MNHNY and CDR2 is SVGAGI in the germline V gene (reference sequence).

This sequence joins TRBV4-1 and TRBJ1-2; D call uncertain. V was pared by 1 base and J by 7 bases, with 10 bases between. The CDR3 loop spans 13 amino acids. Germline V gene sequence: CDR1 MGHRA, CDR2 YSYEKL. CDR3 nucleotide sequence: TGCGCCAGCAGCCAAGGGGTGGGTCGTGGCTACACCTTC. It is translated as CASSQGVGRGYTF.

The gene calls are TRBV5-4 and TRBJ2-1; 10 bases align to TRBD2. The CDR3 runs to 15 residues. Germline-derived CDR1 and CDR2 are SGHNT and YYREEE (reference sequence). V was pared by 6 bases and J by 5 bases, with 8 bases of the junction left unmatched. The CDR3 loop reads CASTRRTSGNNEQFF. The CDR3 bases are TGTGCCAGCACCCGACGGACTAGCGGAAACAATGAGCAGTTCTTC.

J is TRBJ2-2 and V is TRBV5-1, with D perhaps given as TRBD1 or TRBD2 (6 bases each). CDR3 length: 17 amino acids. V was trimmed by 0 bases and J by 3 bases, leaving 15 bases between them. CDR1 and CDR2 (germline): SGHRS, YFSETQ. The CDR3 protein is CASSLGGRSGDTGELFF. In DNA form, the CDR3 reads TGCGCCAGCAGCTTGGGGGGGCGTAGCGGTGACACCGGGGAGCTGTTTTTT.

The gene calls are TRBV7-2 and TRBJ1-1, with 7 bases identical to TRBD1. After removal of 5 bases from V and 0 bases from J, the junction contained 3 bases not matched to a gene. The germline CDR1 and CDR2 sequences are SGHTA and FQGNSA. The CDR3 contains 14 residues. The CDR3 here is CASSATGLNTEAFF. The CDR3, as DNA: TGTGCCAGCAGCGCGACAGGGCTGAACACTGAAGCTTTCTTT.

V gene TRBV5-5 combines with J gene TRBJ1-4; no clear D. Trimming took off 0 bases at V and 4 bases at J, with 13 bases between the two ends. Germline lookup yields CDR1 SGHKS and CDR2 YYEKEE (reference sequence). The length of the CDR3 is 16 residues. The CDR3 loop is CASSLGWAEGNEKLFF. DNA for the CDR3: TGTGCCAGCAGCTTGGGGTGGGCCGAGGGTAATGAAAAACTGTTTTTT.

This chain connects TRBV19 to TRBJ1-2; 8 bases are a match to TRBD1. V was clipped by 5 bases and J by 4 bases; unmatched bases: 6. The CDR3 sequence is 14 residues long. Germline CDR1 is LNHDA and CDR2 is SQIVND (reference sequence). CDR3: CASSFRTGSYGYTF. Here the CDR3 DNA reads TGTGCCAGTAGTTTCCGGACAGGGAGCTATGGCTACACCTTC.

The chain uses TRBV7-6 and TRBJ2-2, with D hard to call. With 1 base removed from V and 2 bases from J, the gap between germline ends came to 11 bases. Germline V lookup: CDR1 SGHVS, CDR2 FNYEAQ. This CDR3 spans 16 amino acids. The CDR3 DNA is TGTGCCAGCAGCTTAGGGGTAACAGTCAACACCGGGGAGCTGTTTTTT. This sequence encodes CASSLGVTVNTGELFF.

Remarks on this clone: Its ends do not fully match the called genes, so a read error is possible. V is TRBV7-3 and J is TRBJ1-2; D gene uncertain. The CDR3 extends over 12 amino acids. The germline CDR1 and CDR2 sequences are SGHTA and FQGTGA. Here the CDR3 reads CASSSPGLSTAF. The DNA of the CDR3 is TGTGCCAGCAGCTCCCCGGGCTTATCCACGGCCTTC.